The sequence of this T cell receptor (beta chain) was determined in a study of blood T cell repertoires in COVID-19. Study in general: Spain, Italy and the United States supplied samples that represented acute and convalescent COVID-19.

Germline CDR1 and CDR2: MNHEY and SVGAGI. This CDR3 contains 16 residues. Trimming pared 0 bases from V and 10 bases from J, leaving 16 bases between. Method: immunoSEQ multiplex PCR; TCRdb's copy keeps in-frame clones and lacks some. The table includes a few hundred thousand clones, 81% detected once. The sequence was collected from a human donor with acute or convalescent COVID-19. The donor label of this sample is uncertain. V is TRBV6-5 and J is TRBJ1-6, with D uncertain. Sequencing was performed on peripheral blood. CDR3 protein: CASSYSMLWGDSPLHF. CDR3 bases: TGTGCCAGCAGTTACTCTATGCTATGGGGAGACTCACCCCTCCACTTT.